This is a list of T cell receptor beta chains from one sample in a study of blood T cell repertoires in COVID-19. The repertoire was sequenced with immunoSEQ multiplex PCR; TCRdb's copy has only in-frame clones and lacks some. Of roughly 200,000 clones listed, more than 75% are singletons. The specimen was peripheral blood. Receptor source: a woman aged 80 or over with acute or convalescent COVID-19. Each CDR3 is given with its conserved first and last residue. A D gene is named only where the DNA matches it firmly. Some rows mark clone size as missing; the rest say once, few, many or name a class of expanded clone.

V gene	clone size	J gene	D gene	CDR3 DNA	CDR3 protein
TRBV29-1	-	TRBJ2-3	-	TGCAGCGTTGCAACAGGGACCATCACAGATACGCAGTATTTT	CSVATGTITDTQYF
TRBV6-6	-	TRBJ2-3	-	TGTGCCAGCAGTTACTCGTCCGGAGTACGGACAGATACGCAGTATTTT	CASSYSSGVRTDTQYF
TRBV5-1	-	TRBJ1-2	TRBD1	TGCGCCAGCAGCTTGCCCTTAGGGGGCGCGGATGGCTACACCTTC	CASSLPLGGADGYTF
TRBV7-2	-	TRBJ2-3	TRBD2	TGTGCCAGCAGCTTTAATGGAGCGGGAGAAGATTTT	CASSFNGAGEDF
TRBV7-9	-	TRBJ1-3	-	TGTGCCAGCAGCTTCTACTCTGGAAACACCATATATTTT	CASSFYSGNTIYF
TRBV7-8	-	TRBJ2-5	TRBD2	TGTGCCAGCAGCTTAATAGCGGGAGGGTGGGAGACCCAGTACTTC	CASSLIAGGWETQYF
TRBV6-2/TRBV6-3	-	TRBJ1-1	-	TGTGCCAGCAGTTACCAGAACGGAAGACAGCCTAACACTGAAGCTTTCTTT	CASSYQNGRQPNTEAFF
TRBV30	-	TRBJ1-4	TRBD1	TGTGCCTGGAGTAAGTCAGGGGGAGTTCGGGAAAAACTGTTTTTT	CAWSKSGGVREKLFF
TRBV28	few	TRBJ1-1	-	TGTGCCAGCAGTTTAACTTACACTGAAGCTTTCTTT	CASSLTYTEAFF
TRBV28	-	TRBJ1-4	-	TGTGCCAGCATGATGGGGCAGGTTAATGAAAAACTGTTTTTT	CASMMGQVNEKLFF
TRBV23-1	-	TRBJ2-2	TRBD2	TGCGCCAGCCTGGCTAGCGGGACGAACACCGGGGAGCTGTTTTTT	CASLASGTNTGELFF
TRBV4-1	-	TRBJ1-4	TRBD1	TGCGCCAGCAGCCAGGGCTATGGGACAGGGAAGAATGAAAAACTGTTTTTT	CASSQGYGTGKNEKLFF
TRBV7-2	-	TRBJ1-2	TRBD1	TGTGCCAGCAGCCCTATACAGGGGATTAATGGCTACACCTTC	CASSPIQGINGYTF
TRBV12-3/TRBV12-4	few	TRBJ1-5	-	TGTGCCAGCAGCGACAGCGACAATCAGCCCCAGCATTTT	CASSDSDNQPQHF
TRBV4-1	-	TRBJ2-5	TRBD2	TGCGCCAGCAGCCAATCAGGACTAGCGGGAGGGCAGGAGACCCAGTACTTC	CASSQSGLAGGQETQYF
TRBV28	-	TRBJ1-1	-	TGTGCCAGCAGACAACAGGGTAACACTGAAGCTTTCTTT	CASRQQGNTEAFF